This section outlines one T cell receptor beta chain sequence together with its context. This specimen comes from a study of cytomegalovirus exposure and HLA in healthy donors. Germline V gene data show CDR1 as SGHRS and CDR2 as YFSETQ. V was pared by 4 bases and J by 7 bases, with 10 bases of the junction left unmatched. This CDR3 is built from 15 residues. The PCR had 60 Vbeta and 13 Jbeta primers. Repertoires were generated with immunoSEQ multiplex PCR, while TCRdb's copy carries only in-frame clones and drops some. The sample contains more than 100,000 clones, roughly 65% of which appear only once.

The sequence came from a man aged 35-49 years in good health and CMV-seropositive. The sequencing input was PBMCs. J is TRBJ1-1 and V is TRBV5-1; 10 bases line up with TRBD1. CDR3 residues: CASSPPGQGKNEAFF. The CDR3 bases are TGCGCCAGCAGCCCCCCGGGACAGGGGAAAAATGAAGCTTTCTTT.